The 18 T cell receptor beta chains below all came from one sample that was sequenced in a study of blood T cells in healthy people across ages. Combining a sample-barcoded 5' primer with a J-beta primer mix, a second PCR ran for about 7 to 11 cycles. From the 5' RACE reads, TCRdb called clonotypes with MiXCR, one entry per CDR3 protein. The sample holds nearly 800,000 distinct CDR3 sequences, around 25% seen once. These same records also appear under a second study, on T cells of mothers and their children.

The specimen sequenced was blood. The receptors shown here come from a boy aged 5-17 years in good health.

The rearrangement links TRBV6-5 to TRBJ2-7, with D unresolved. The CDR3 extends over 15 amino acids. Germline CDR1 MNHEY, CDR2 SVGAGI. The V and J ends lost 5 bases and 2 bases respectively, with 16 bases between them. This chain's CDR3 is CASSLSGGSPYEQYF. The CDR3 region has the DNA TGTGCCAGCAGTCTCTCGGGTGGAAGTCCCTACGAGCAGTACTTC.

The chain recombines TRBV6-6 with TRBJ2-5; D possibly corresponds to TRBD1 (6 bases). The DNA end is a closer match to TRBJ2-7, so the J assignment may be wrong. In germline, CDR1 is MNHNY, CDR2 SVGAGI (reference sequence). CDR3 size: 15 residues. The CDR3 DNA is TGTGCCAGCAACCTCAGGGGTTCCTTGGGGTACGAGCAGTACTTC. Protein: CASNLRGSLGYEQYF.

This clonotype was seen a handful of times. This sequence joins TRBV28 and TRBJ2-1; D unclear. V was cut by 9 bases and J by 10 bases, with 13 bases left in between. This CDR3 is 11 amino acids long. The germline gives CDR1 MDHEN, CDR2 SYDVKM. The CDR3 loop is CASTSLEEQFF. The CDR3 DNA reads TGTGCCAGTACATCCTTAGAAGAGCAGTTCTTC.

The rearrangement links TRBV24-1 to TRBJ2-3; TRBD1 might be the D (6 bases). This CDR3 contains 14 residues. V was cut by 4 bases and J by 4 bases, with 11 bases left in between. CDR1 KGHDR and CDR2 SFDVKD come from the germline V gene. This chain's CDR3 is CATSDTRGSDTQYF. The CDR3 DNA is TGTGCCACCAGTGACACAAGGGGGTCAGATACGCAGTATTTT.

The V call is TRBV12-3 or TRBV12-4, the J call TRBJ1-6; D might be TRBD1 (6 bases). Trimming stripped 5 bases from V and 2 bases from J, with 10 bases between. This CDR3 is 15 amino acids long. The DNA for the CDR3 is TGTGCCAGCAGTCAAGGACAGACCTATAATTCACCCCTCCACTTT. This encodes CASSQGQTYNSPLHF.

This clonotype was seen a handful of times. This sequence joins TRBV2 and TRBJ2-1; TRBD2 agrees at 11 bases. This CDR3 region has 15 residues. V lost 6 bases, J lost 8 bases, and 9 bases stayed unmatched. Looked up from germline, CDR1 is SNHLY and CDR2 is FYNNEI. CDR3 in amino acids: CASRETSGGFDEQFF. The DNA of the CDR3 is TGTGCCAGCAGGGAAACTAGCGGGGGATTCGATGAGCAGTTCTTC.

This clonotype was picked up a small number of times. This chain joins TRBV7-2 and TRBJ2-5; 9 positions match TRBD2. The CDR3 has 13 amino acids. V trimming: 4 bases; J trimming: 5 bases; junction bases outside the gene matches: 2. Germline values: CDR1 SGHTA, CDR2 FQGNSA. CDR3 nucleotide sequence: TGTGCCAGCAGCTCTAGCGGGATGGAGACCCAGTACTTC. Its protein product is CASSSSGMETQYF.

This clonotype was found a few times. The rearrangement joins TRBV29-1 to TRBJ2-1; 8 bases agree with TRBD2. The CDR3 extends over 15 amino acids. The V gene's germline CDR1 is SQVTM and CDR2 ANQGSEA. J lost 8 bases, V lost 2 bases, and 11 bases had no gene match. The CDR3 here is CSVEMDGRVVDEQFF. The CDR3 DNA reads as TGCAGCGTTGAAATGGACGGGAGGGTGGTGGATGAGCAGTTCTTC.

The rearrangement joins TRBV11-2 to TRBJ2-4, with a weak D call TRBD2 (5 bases). CDR3 length: 15 amino acids. Trimming shortened V by 0 bases and J by 6 bases, and 12 bases separated the two germline ends. CDR1 and CDR2 from the germline V gene are SGHAT and FQNNGV. In DNA form, the CDR3 reads TGTGCCAGCAGCTTAGACCGCGGACTGGGAAACATTCAGTACTTC. This encodes CASSLDRGLGNIQYF.

Written as DNA, the CDR3 is TGTGCCAGCAGTGAATTATATACAGGGGGAAAATCTGGGGCCAACGTCCTGACTTTC. It yields the protein CASSELYTGGKSGANVLTF. The chain employs TRBV25-1 and TRBJ2-6; 8 nucleotides align to TRBD1. In germline, CDR1 is MGHDK, CDR2 SYGVNS. V shed 1 base and J 1 base; nucleotides not matched to a gene: 9. There are 19 residues in the CDR3.

The gene calls are TRBV7-9 and TRBJ2-1, with TRBD1 matching over 9 bases. CDR1 and CDR2 from the germline V gene are SEHNR and FQNEAQ (reference sequence). The CDR3 is 15 amino acids. V gave up 4 bases and J gave up 6 bases; unmatched junction bases: 7. CDR3 coding DNA: TGTGCCAGCAGCTCGACAGGGGGTCATTTCAATGAGCAGTTCTTC. It is translated as CASSSTGGHFNEQFF.

Only a few counts were recorded for this clonotype. V and J are TRBV4-3 and TRBJ2-5, with 10 bases fitting TRBD1. The tail of the sequence fits TRBJ2-7 better, so the J call may be wrong. The germline gives CDR1 LGHNA, CDR2 YSLEER. The CDR3 is 16 residues long. The CDR3 DNA sequence: TGCGCCAGCAGCCAAGATATAGGGACAGGGGCTCCCGAGCAGTACTTC. It is translated as CASSQDIGTGAPEQYF.

A few counts support this clonotype. A junction end diverges from the germline sequence, so it may reflect a read error. V usage is TRBV5-1 and J usage is TRBJ1-5; 9 positions match TRBD1. The CDR3 is 18 residues long. Germline V gives CDR1 SGHRS, CDR2 YFSETQ. The CDR3 loop reads CVSSVGVRDREGNQPQHF. The CDR3 region has the DNA TGCGTCAGCAGCGTCGGGGTCCGGGACAGGGAGGGCAATCAGCCCCAGCATTTT.

This clonotype was detected only a few times. V gene TRBV7-9 combines with J gene TRBJ2-5, with D possibly TRBD2 on 5 matching bases. The CDR3 has 15 residues. V was pared by 6 bases and J by 5 bases, with 19 bases between. CDR1 is SEHNR and CDR2 is FQNEAQ in the germline V gene (reference sequence). This chain's CDR3 is CASSPPFREGETQYF. CDR3 nucleotide sequence: TGTGCCAGCAGTCCCCCTTTTCGGGAAGGGGAGACCCAGTACTTC.

This clonotype showed up just a few times. V is TRBV5-1 and J is TRBJ2-1; TRBD2 agrees at 10 bases. Trimming cost V 6 bases and J 6 bases; bases outside gene matches: 9. The CDR3 sequence is 15 residues long. In germline, CDR1 is SGHRS, CDR2 YFSETQ. CDR3 sequence (DNA): TGCGCCAGCACCGCCGGGACTAGCGTTTCCAATGAGCAGTTCTTC. Translating gives CASTAGTSVSNEQFF. Combining the CDR3 with reference TRBV5-1 and TRBJ2-1 gives the whole variable domain KAGVTQTPRYLIKTRGQQVTLSCSPISGHRSVSWYQQTPGQGLQFLFEYFSETQRNKGNFPGRFSGRQFSNSRSEMNVSTLELGDSALYLCASTAGTSVSNEQFFGPGTRLTVL.

As concerns this clonotype: At one end the junction does not follow the germline gene, possibly because of a read error. The chain joins TRBV7-2 to TRBJ2-1; 8 bases fit TRBD1. Per germline, CDR1 SGHTA and CDR2 FQGNSA. There are 17 residues in the CDR3. CDR3 nucleotide sequence: TGTGCCAGCAGCTCTATGGCAGGGGGCTTCTCCTACAATGAGCAATTCTTC. Protein product: CASSSMAGGFSYNEQFF.

This clonotype has only a few counts. The chain uses TRBV7-2 and TRBJ2-3, with TRBD2 matching over 12 bases. Per the germline V gene, CDR1 is SGHTA and CDR2 is FQGNSA. With 1 base clipped from V and 2 bases from J, the junction kept 4 bases outside the gene matches. This CDR3 spans 17 amino acids. The CDR3 here is CASSLDWTSGDTDTQYF. DNA for the CDR3: TGTGCCAGCAGCTTAGATTGGACTAGCGGGGACACAGATACGCAGTATTTT.

The J gene is TRBJ2-3, the V gene TRBV7-9; no clear D gene. The germline V gene encodes CDR1 SEHNR and CDR2 FQNEAQ (reference sequence). Trimming shortened V by 5 bases and J by 0 bases, and 12 bases separated the two germline ends. The CDR3 has 15 amino acids. The CDR3 region is CASSAGGPSTDTQYF. CDR3 sequence (DNA): TGTGCCAGCAGCGCCGGTGGCCCTAGCACAGATACGCAGTATTTT.